Included here is one T cell receptor (beta chain) sequence, with context. The antigen this receptor binds is unknown. Base qualities are not provided; no much larger clone lies one nucleotide away. The method behind the library was the immunoSEQ multiplex PCR assay. For the multiplex PCR, a mixture combining 60 forward primers for TCR Vbeta segments and 13 reverse primers for TCR Jbeta segments was used. Amplification of the CDR3 region of rearranged TCR beta genes was performed with a multiplex PCR assay on genomic DNA. The amplified TCR beta libraries were sequenced on the Illumina HiSeq System as 87-base-pair reads. Under the source paper's analysis protocol: A later analysis counted about 76 million unique TCR beta chains across the roughly 700 repertoires, and about 10 million of these chains were shared by at least two donors. Raw reads were error-corrected and collapsed into unique sequences with a nearest-neighbor algorithm that merged closely related sequences to remove PCR and sequencing errors. Alignment of CDR3 sequences to IMGT reference sequences was used to assign V, D and J gene segments. For a sequence to be retained, a match of at least six nucleotides to both a V gene segment and a J gene segment was required. A rearrangement was called productive if the CDR3 had no stop codons and remained in frame with V and J, and every other rearrangement was called non-productive. CDR3 was defined by IMGT convention, running from the second conserved V-encoded cysteine to the conserved J-encoded phenylalanine. The earlier analysis of fewer than 750 of the donors excluded sequences that lacked an unambiguous match to a single V gene segment. In an earlier analysis of 587 of the donors, V segments were called functional above 56.7% productive rearrangements and were called segregating when the between-donor standard deviation exceeded 5%. A statistical classification framework was developed to diagnose cytomegalovirus status using the catalog of TCR beta chain sequences. V and J gene assignment, in a later analysis, came from comparing TCR nucleotide sequences with IMGT/GENE-DB human TR gene sequences. In a later analysis, CDR3 sequences and most-parsimonious VDJ recombination scenarios were assigned using the TCRdist pipeline. In a later analysis, each TCR beta chain was defined by its CDR3 amino acid sequence together with its V-gene family, and reads without a unique V-gene family were excluded. A later analysis removed several hundred highly shared, low-generation-probability nucleotide sequences to deal with suspected cross-contamination and a sequencing artifact. For each public chain, a later analysis derived a clonal expansion index from normalized ranks of inferred template counts within each repertoire. A later analysis computed generation probabilities with a VDJ recombination model fitted to out-of-frame rearrangements, and checked the results against IGoR. A later analysis scored TCR-TCR, TCR-HLA and TCR-CMV co-occurrence with hypergeometric tests, applying a repertoire-size bias correction to TCR pairs. A later analysis estimated false discovery rates by permuting HLA or CMV assignments 20 times. In a later analysis, co-occurring TCRs were grouped using DBSCAN, with TCRdist sequence similarity added in when clustering inside HLA-allele-positive subsets. Repertoires with fewer than 30,000 or more than 120,000 public chains, plus five repertoires with anomalous nucleotide sharing, were excluded from co-occurrence clustering. Held by TCRdb, this immuneACCESS table contains in-frame sequences only and omits some clones. Under half of the omission traces to an unresolved V gene where checked; the cause of the rest is unknown. For V, J and clone size, that table is used; D and trimming come from the DNA. The sample table holds around 160,000 clones, of which around 67% were seen once. Around 1.6% of the sample comes from the top ten.

V is reduced by 3 bases and J by 0 bases, leaving a spacing of 15 bases between them. The CDR3 runs 17 residues from the cysteine to the phenylalanine. Just the 51-base CDR3 DNA is kept, in frame starting at base 1. The germline V gene gives CDR1 as ENHRY and CDR2 as SYGVKD. This entry is derived from a study of cytomegalovirus exposure and HLA in healthy donors (dated by TCRdb to about 2017). Background on the whole study: An earlier analysis of several hundred of the donors reported approximately 290 Gb of sequence data and approximately 110 million unique TCR beta sequences from roughly 200 million T cells. Roughly five DR-DQ haplotypes were handled as single units for association and clustering because linkage in the cohort was strong. Among the roughly 370 genotyped donors, around 81% belonged to the genetic ancestry cluster associated with self-reported Caucasian donors. A later genetic analysis took genome-wide SNP genotypes for about 60% of the roughly 670 donors and used that subset as a discovery cohort. All discovery cohort repertoires had been generated using a single sequencing platform. In an earlier analysis of a few hundred of the donors, high-throughput TCR beta sequencing was used to judge whether each TCR beta V gene segment behaved as functional or pseudogenic. A later analysis re-analyzed previously published TCR beta repertoires from 500 to 700 donors and added high-resolution HLA genotyping to study TCR occurrence patterns. The number of donors typed differed by locus, with about 620-630 for A, B, C, DRB1 and DQB1, 522 for DQA1, over 600 for DPA1, and around 460 for DPB1. The study was designed to test whether signatures of past pathogen exposure could be identified by cataloging public T cell receptors. Both class I and class II loci were covered by HLA typing, at four-digit resolution. In addition to the first cohort of 500 to 850 subjects, a separate validation cohort of approximately 120 different subjects was used. Rather than using new phenotypic data, the later analysis identified candidate immune exposures from TCR beta sequences and from how often those sequences occurred across donors. Roughly 300 gigabases of sequencing data and approximately 92 million unique TCR sequences made up an early release that covered several hundred HLA-typed donors. The T cell repertoires of 550 to 850 subjects were profiled by immunosequencing and related to cytomegalovirus serostatus. To predict cytomegalovirus infection status, the study brought together high-throughput TCR immunosequencing, statistical association of individual TCRs with disease status, and machine learning. Among around 400 genotyped donors of the cohort, an average of roughly 230,000 unique TCR beta nucleotide sequences was sequenced per donor, of which roughly 18% were non-productive. Donor age, sex, ethnicity and CMV serostatus were compiled together with the repertoire data.

The research as a whole found: Only TCR beta chains were sequenced in this cohort, and the absence of alpha or paired-chain data limited detectable features. Because the 87-base-pair reads could not distinguish some IMGT-functional V segments, including TRBV6-2 and TRBV6-3, those segments were excluded. A group of highly shared sequence variants was considered likely to be a technical artifact of the sequencing pipeline. Compared with the 666-donor mean, donors in an Asian-associated ancestry cluster had fewer N-insertions in productive TCRs, according to a later genetic analysis. Broadly in line with IMGT annotations, most TCR beta V segments showed up in productive rearrangements about 87% or about 30% of the time in an earlier analysis of some 590 of the donors. While some public TCRs were present in many individuals, most TCR sequences turned up only very rarely across donors. Linkage disequilibrium might explain the correlated functional status among segregating V segments, but an unknown experimental factor could not be excluded. The study gave a list of some 150 TCR beta chains associated with cytomegalovirus. The classifier was reported to diagnose cytomegalovirus status with high specificity and sensitivity in both the original cohort and the validation cohort. The presence/absence analyses assumed that sequencing depth was roughly uniform across donors, and that assumption may not be true. According to a later analysis, parvovirus B19, influenza, CMV and Epstein-Barr virus appeared linked to several top co-occurrence clusters. The only immune exposure information available for the cohort was CMV serostatus. When HLA alleles, especially DR and DQ, strongly co-occurred, attributing TCR associations to individual alleles was difficult. The authors suggested that the approach could potentially be extended to other disease states and immunological phenotypes. A few of the identified cytomegalovirus-associated TCR beta chains were confirmed in vitro to be specific for cytomegalovirus antigens. Because HLA typing was unavailable for some donors at each locus, only the typed subset was used in association tests. A later analysis associated about 16,000 TCR beta sequences with specific HLA alleles at a false discovery rate of 0.05. In a later analysis, most CMV-associated TCR beta chains were found to appear HLA-restricted, with HLA associations seemingly driven largely by CMV exposure. In a later genetic analysis, a missense DCLRE1C variant was associated with V-gene and J-gene trimming of TCR beta chains, and the association was replicated in an independent cohort. A later analysis found that TCR association rates varied across HLA loci, with DRB1 alleles showing the most associated TCRs and HLA-C alleles the fewest. In a later analysis, HLA-associated TCR beta chains showed more clonal expansion and lower generation probabilities than non-associated chains that were equally common. A further reported finding was that TCR beta sequences accurately predicted the HLA-A and HLA-B alleles for most subjects in the first cohort. Because counts were too low, roughly 16 rarely observed V segments, including chromosome 9 orphons, were excluded from the earlier analysis of fewer than 650 of the donors.

The cohort was made up of approximately 670 healthy bone marrow donors. At the time of sampling, every cohort member was nominally healthy, though immune exposures that went unrecorded were likely present. The donor tested CMV seronegative, placing the donor among the roughly 400 seronegative members of the cohort. Each donor provided a peripheral blood sample, and peripheral blood mononuclear cells were used for TCR beta sequencing. The Qiagen DNeasy Blood Extraction Kit was used to extract genomic DNA from the blood cell samples. The V and J segments used are TRBV10-3 and TRBJ1-5; the D gene is not confidently resolved. This TCR was sampled from a woman in her late teens or twenties in good health and CMV-seronegative. Sequencing input: PBMCs. The CDR3 has the sequence CAISEFPGDTSNQPQHF. The sequenced DNA is TGTGCCATCAGTGAATTTCCGGGAGATACTAGCAATCAGCCCCAGCATTTT.